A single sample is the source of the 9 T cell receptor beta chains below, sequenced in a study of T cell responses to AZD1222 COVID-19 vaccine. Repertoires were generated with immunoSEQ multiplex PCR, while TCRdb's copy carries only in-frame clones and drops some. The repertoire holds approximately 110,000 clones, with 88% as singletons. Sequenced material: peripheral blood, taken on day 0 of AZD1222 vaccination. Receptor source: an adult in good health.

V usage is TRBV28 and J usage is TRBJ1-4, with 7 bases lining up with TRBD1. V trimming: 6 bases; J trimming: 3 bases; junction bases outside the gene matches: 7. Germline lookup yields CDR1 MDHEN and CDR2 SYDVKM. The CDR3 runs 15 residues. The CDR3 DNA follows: TGTGCCAGCAGCGGTGGCGGGACAGCTAATGAAAAACTGTTTTTT. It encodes CASSGGGTANEKLFF.

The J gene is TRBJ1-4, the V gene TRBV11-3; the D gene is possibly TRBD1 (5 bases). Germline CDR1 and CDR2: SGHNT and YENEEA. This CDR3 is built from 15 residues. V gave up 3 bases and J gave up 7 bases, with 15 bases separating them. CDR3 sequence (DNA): TGTGCCAGCAGCTTTCCCGGGGGGTGGGTTGAAAAACTGTTTTTT. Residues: CASSFPGGWVEKLFF.

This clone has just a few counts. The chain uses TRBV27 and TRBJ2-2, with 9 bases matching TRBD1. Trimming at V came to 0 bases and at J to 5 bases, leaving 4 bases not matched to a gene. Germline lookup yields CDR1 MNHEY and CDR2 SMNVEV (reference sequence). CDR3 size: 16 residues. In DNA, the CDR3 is TGTGCCAGCAGTTTATCTTGGGACAGGGTAACCGGGGAGCTGTTTTTT. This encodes CASSLSWDRVTGELFF.

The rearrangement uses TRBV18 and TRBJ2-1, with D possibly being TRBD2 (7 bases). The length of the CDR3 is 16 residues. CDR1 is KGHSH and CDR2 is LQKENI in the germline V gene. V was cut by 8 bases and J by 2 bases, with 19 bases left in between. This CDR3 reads CASTGGAGAPYNEQFF. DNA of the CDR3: TGTGCCAGCACCGGCGGGGCGGGGGCCCCCTACAATGAGCAGTTCTTC.

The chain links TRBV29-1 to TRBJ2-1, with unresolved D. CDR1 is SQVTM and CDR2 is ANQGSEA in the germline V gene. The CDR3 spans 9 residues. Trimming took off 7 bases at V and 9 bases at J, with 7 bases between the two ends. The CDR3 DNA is TGCAGCGCCAGGACTGAGCAGTTCTTC. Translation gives CSARTEQFF.

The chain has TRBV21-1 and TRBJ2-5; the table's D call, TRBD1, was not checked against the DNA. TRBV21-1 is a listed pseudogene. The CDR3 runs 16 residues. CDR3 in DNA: TGTGCCAGCAGCACTAGACGGGACAGGACCCAAGAGACCCAGTACTTC. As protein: CASSTRRDRTQETQYF.

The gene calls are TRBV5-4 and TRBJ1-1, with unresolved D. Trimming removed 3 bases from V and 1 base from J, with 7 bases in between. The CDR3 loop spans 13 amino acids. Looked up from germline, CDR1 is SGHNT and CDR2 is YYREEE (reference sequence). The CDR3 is CASSWAENTEAFF. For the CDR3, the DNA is TGTGCCAGCAGCTGGGCCGAGAACACTGAAGCTTTCTTT.

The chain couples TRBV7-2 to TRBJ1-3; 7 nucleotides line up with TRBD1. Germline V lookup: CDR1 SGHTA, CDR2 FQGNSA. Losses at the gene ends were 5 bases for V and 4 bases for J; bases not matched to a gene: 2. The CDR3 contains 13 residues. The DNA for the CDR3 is TGTGCCAGCAGCCCGGACAGGGGAAACACCATATATTTT. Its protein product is CASSPDRGNTIYF.

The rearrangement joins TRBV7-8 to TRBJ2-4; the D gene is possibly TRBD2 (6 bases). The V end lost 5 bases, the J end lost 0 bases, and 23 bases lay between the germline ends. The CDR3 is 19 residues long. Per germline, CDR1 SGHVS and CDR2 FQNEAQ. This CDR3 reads CASSPIQIPAGLAKNIQYF. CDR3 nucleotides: TGTGCCAGCAGCCCCATTCAGATCCCGGCGGGGCTAGCCAAAAACATTCAGTACTTC. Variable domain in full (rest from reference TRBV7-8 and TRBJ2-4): GAGVSQSPRYKVAKRGQDVALRCDPISGHVSLFWYQQALGQGPEFLTYFQNEAQLDKSGLPSDRFFAERPEGSVSTLKIQRTQQEDSAVYLCASSPIQIPAGLAKNIQYFGAGTRLSVL.